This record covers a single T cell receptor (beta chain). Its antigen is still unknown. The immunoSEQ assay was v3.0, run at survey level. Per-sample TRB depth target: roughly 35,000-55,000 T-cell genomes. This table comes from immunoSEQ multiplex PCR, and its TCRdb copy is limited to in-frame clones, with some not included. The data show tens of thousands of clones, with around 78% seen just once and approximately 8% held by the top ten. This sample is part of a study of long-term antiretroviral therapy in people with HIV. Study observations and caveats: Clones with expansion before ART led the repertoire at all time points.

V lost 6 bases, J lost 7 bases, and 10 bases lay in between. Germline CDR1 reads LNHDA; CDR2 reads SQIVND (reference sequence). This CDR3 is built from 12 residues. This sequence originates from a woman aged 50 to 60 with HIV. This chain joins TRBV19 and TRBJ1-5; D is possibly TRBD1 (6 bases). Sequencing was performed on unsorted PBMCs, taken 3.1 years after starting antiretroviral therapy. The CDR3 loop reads CASRTGGQPQHF. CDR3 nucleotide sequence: TGTGCCAGTAGGACAGGAGGACAGCCCCAGCATTTT.